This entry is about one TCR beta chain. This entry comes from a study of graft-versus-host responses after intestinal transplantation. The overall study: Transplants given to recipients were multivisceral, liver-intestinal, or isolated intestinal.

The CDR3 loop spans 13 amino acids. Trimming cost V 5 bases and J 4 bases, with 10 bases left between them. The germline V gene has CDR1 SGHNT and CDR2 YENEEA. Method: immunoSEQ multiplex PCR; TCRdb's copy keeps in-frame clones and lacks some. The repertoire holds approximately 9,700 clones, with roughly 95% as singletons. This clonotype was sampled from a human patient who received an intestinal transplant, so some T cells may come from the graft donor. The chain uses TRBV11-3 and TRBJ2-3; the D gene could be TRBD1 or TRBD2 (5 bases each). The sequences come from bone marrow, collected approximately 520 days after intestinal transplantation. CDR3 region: CASSPWGSDTQYF. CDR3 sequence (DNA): TGTGCCAGCAGCCCGTGGGGGTCAGATACGCAGTATTTT. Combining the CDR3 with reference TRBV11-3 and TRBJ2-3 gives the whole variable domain EAGVVQSPRYKIIEKKQPVAFWCNPISGHNTLYWYLQNLGQGPELLIRYENEEAVDDSQLPKDRFSAERLKGVDSTLKIQPAELGDSAVYLCASSPWGSDTQYFGPGTRLTVL.